This T cell receptor (beta chain) comes out of a study of shared clonotypes between healthy human individuals. About the research overall: Each donor's CD8 memory used one plate, CD8 naive two, each CD4 subset three.

About this clone: No antigen is known for it.

The CDR3 sequence is 15 residues long. Germline CDR1 is SGDLS and CDR2 is YYNGEE. With 0 bases removed from V and 5 bases from J, the gap between germline ends came to 12 bases. As defined, naive CD8 cells were CD45RO-negative and positively selected for CCR7, with terminally differentiated effector memory CD45RA+ cells excluded. TCRdb's copy holds only in-frame clones and misses some; the assay was immunoSEQ multiplex PCR. Of about 2.2 million clones in the sample, roughly 95% are singletons; the top ten hold around 1.8%. Whole-study findings and limits: Of the naive CD4 clonotypes, around 4.7% were shared across a handful of donors.

The V call is TRBV9, the J call TRBJ2-1, with a tentative D call TRBD1 (5 bases). This receptor was identified in a man younger than 35 in good health. Some clones in this sample may be carry-over from other donors' samples. Input material: naive CD8+ T cells from PBMCs. The CDR3 DNA reads TGTGCCAGCAGCGTAGGAAGGGGCGCCGACAATGAGCAGTTCTTC. Amino acid sequence: CASSVGRGADNEQFF.